This TCR beta chain was captured in a study of identical twins. Template switching (which added a universal primer site) was used, and cDNA carried unique molecular identifiers. TCRdb ran MiXCR on the 5' RACE reads and lists one entry per CDR3 protein. Altogether around 1.7 million distinct CDR3 sequences are present, 32% being singletons, with the ten largest covering over 0.25%. The V and J ends lost 5 bases and 0 bases respectively, with 20 bases between them. There are 18 residues in the CDR3. Germline loops: CDR1 MNHEY, CDR2 SMNVEV (reference sequence). The clonotype originates from a newborn girl in good health. Sequenced: cord blood. The chain joins TRBV27 to TRBJ1-5; TRBD1 is a possible D gene (6 bases). CDR3 sequence: CASSPWGRRTISNQPQHF. In DNA, the CDR3 is TGTGCCAGCAGTCCATGGGGGCGACGGACCATTAGCAATCAGCCCCAGCATTTT.